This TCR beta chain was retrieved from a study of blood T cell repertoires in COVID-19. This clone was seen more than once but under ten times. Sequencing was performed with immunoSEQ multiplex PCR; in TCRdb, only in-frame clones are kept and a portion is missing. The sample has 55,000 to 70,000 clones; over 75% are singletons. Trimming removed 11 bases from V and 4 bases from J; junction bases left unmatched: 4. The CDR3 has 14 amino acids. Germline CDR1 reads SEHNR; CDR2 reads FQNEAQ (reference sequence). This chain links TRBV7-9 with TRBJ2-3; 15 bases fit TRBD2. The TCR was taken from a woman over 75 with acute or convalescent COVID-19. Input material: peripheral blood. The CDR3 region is CAAGTSGGPDTQYF. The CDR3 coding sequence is TGTGCCGCGGGGACTAGCGGGGGGCCAGATACGCAGTATTTT.